Listed here is a single T cell receptor beta chain. This entry belongs to a study of blood T cell repertoires in COVID-19. Background on the study: PBMCs, B-cell-depleted T cells, or T cells were the source of the cDNA or gDNA that made up the material.

Germline V gives CDR1 SGHTA, CDR2 FQGNSA. The length of the CDR3 is 15 residues. The V and J ends lost 0 bases and 4 bases, in that order; junction bases with no gene match: 1. This study enrolled people aged about 18 to 100 from approximately 25 US geographic areas. In assigning cohorts, the study relied on participant-reported clinical history. Original handling: Amplified reference gene primers provided the basis for estimating nucleated cell counts. TCRdb's copy holds only in-frame clones and misses some; the assay was immunoSEQ multiplex PCR. Clonal size and the V and J genes are those of that table, whereas D and trimming came from the DNA. The sample yields hundreds of thousands of clones, around nine tenths seen once.

The sample taken for sequencing was PBMCs or T cells enriched from blood (not recorded which). The receptor was isolated from a woman under 30 who had been exposed to COVID-19. V and J are TRBV7-2 and TRBJ2-2; the match to TRBD2 covers 8 bases. The CDR3 DNA reads as TGTGCCAGCAGCTTAGCAGGACTAGCCACCGGGGAGCTGTTTTTT. Translating gives CASSLAGLATGELFF.